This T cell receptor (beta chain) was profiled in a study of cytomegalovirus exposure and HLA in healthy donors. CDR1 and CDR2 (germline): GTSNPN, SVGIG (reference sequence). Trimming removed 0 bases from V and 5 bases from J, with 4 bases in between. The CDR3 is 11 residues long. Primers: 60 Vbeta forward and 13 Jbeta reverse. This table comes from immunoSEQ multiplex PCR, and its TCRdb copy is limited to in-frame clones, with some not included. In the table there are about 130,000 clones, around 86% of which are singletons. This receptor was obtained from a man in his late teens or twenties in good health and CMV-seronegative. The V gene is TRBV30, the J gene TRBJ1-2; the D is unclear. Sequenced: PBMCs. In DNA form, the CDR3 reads TGTGCCTGGAGTGTTCAGTATGGCTACACCTTC. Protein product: CAWSVQYGYTF.